This TCR beta chain was found in a study of T-cell reconstitution after alpha-beta-depleted transplantation in children. Study-level results: Surviving recipient T cells and intrathymic progenitors accounted for some patients' high TCRbeta diversity at day 60. Newly produced T cells mostly accounted for T-cell counts and diversity one year post-transplant.

A TCRbeta library incorporating unique molecular identifiers was prepared. TCRdb reprocessed the PCR reads with MiXCR, giving one entry per CDR3 protein. The repertoire holds hundreds of thousands of distinct CDR3 sequences, with 20% to 30% as singletons. Many counts were recorded for this clonotype. The antigen is undetermined. This CDR3 has 14 amino acids. CDR1 is DFQATT and CDR2 is SNEGSKA in the germline V gene (reference sequence). Trimming removed 3 bases at V and 4 bases at J, with 13 bases between. Sequences were derived from PBMCs, sampled before TCRalphabeta/CD19-depleted stem cell transplant. The V call is TRBV20-1, the J call TRBJ2-1, with D perhaps matching TRBD2 (6 bases). This receptor was taken from a girl aged 2-10 years with Fanconi anemia, due to receive a stem cell transplant. Here the CDR3 DNA reads TGCAGTGCTAGTCGCGGGGCACTATACAATGAGCAGTTCTTC. Translation: CSASRGALYNEQFF.